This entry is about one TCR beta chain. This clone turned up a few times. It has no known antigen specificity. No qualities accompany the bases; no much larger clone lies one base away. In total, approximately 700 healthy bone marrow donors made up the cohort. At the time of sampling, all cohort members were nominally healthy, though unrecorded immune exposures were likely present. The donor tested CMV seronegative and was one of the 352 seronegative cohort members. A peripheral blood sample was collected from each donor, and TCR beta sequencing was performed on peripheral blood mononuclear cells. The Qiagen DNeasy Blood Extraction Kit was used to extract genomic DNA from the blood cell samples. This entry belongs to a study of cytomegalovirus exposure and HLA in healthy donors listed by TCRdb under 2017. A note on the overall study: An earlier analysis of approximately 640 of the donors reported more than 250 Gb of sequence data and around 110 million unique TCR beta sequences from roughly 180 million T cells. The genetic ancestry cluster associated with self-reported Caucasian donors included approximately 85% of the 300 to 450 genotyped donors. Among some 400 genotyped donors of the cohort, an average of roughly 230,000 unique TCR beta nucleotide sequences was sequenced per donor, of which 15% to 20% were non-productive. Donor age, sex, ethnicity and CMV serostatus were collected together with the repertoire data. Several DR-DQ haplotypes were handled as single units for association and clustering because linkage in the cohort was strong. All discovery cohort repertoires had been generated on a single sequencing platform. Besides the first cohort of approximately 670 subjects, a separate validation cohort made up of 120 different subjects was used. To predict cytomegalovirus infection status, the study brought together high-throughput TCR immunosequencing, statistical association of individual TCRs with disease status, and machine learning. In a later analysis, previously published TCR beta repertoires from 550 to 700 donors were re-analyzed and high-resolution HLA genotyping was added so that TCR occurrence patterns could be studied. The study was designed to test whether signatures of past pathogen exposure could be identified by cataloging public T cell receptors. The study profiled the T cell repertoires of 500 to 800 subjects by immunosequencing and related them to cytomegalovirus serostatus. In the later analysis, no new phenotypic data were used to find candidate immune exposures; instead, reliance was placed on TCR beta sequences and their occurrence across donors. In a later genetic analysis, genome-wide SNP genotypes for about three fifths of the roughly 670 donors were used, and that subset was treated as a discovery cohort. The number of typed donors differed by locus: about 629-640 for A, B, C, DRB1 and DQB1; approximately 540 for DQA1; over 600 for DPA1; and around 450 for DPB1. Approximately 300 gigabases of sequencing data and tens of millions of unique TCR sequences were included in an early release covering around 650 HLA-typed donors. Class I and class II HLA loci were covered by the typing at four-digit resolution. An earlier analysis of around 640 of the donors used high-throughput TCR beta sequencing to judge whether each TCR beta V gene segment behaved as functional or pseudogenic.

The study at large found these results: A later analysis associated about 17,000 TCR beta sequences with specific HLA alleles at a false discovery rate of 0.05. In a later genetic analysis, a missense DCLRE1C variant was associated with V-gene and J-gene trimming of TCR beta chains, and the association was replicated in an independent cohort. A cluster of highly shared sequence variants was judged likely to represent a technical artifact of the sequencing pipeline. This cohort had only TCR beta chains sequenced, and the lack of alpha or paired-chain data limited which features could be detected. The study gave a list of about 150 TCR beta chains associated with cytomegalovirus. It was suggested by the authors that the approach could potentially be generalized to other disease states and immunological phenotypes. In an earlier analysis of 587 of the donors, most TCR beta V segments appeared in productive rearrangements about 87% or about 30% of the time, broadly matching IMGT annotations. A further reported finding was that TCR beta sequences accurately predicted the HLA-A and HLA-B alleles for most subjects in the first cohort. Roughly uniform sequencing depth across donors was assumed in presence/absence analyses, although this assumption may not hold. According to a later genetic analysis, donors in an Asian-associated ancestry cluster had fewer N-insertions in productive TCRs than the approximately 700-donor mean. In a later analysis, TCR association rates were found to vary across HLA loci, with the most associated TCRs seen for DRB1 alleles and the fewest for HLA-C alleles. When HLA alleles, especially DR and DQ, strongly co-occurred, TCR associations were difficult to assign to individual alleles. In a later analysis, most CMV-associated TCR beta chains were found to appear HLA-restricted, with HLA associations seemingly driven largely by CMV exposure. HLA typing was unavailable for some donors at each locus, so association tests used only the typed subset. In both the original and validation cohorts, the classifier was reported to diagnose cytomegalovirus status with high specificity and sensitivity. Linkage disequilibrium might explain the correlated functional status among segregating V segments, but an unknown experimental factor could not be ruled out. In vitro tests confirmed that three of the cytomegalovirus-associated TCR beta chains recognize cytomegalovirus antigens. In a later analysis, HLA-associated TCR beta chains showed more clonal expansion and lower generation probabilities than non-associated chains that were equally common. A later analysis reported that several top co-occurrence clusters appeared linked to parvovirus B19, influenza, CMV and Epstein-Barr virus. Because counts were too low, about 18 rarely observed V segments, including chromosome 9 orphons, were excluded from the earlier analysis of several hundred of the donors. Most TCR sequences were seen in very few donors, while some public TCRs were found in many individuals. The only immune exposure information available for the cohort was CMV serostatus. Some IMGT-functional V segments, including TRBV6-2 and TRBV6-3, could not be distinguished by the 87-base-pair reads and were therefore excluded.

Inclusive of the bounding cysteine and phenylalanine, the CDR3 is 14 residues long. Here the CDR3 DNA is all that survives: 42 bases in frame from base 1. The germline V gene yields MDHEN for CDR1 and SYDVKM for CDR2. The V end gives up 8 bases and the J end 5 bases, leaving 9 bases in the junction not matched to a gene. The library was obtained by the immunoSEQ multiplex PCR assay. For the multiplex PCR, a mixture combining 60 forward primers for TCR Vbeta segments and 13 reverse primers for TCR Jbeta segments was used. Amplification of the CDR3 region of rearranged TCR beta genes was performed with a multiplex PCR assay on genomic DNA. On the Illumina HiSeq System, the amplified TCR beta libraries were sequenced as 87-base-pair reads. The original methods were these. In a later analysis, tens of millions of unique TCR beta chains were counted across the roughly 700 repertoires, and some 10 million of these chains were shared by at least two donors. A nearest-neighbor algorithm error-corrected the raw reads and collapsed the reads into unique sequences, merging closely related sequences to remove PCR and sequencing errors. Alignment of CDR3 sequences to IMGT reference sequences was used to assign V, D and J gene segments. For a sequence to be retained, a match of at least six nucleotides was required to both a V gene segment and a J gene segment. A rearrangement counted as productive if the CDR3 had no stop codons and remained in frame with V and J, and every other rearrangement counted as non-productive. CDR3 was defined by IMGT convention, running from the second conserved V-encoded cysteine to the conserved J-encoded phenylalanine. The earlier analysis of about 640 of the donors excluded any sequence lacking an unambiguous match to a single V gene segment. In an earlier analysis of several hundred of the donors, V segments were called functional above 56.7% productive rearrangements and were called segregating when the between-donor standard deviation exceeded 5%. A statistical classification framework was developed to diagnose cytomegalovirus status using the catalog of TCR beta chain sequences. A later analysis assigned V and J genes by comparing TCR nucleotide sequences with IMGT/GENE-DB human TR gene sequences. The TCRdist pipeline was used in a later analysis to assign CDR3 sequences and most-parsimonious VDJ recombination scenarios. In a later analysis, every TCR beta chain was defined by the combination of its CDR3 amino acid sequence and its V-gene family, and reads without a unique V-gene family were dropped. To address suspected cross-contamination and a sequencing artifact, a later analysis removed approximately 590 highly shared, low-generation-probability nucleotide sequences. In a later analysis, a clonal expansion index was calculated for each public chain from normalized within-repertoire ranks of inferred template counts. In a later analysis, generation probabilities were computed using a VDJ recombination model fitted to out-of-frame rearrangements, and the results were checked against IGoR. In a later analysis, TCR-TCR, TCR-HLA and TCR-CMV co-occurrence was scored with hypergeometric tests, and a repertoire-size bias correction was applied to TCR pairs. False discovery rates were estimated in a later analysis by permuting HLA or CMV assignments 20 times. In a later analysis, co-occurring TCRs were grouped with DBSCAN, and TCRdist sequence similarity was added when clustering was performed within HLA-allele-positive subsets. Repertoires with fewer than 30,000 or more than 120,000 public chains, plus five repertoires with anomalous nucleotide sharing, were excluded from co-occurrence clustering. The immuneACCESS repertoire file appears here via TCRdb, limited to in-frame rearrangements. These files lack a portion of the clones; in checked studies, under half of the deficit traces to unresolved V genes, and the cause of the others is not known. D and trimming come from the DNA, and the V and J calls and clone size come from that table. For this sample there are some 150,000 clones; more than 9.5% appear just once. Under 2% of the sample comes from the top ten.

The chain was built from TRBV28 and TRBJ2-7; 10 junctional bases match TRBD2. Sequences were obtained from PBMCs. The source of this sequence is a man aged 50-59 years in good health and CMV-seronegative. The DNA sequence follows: TGTGCCAGCTTCGAAGCGGGAGGGCTTGACGAGCAGTACTTC. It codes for CASFEAGGLDEQYF.